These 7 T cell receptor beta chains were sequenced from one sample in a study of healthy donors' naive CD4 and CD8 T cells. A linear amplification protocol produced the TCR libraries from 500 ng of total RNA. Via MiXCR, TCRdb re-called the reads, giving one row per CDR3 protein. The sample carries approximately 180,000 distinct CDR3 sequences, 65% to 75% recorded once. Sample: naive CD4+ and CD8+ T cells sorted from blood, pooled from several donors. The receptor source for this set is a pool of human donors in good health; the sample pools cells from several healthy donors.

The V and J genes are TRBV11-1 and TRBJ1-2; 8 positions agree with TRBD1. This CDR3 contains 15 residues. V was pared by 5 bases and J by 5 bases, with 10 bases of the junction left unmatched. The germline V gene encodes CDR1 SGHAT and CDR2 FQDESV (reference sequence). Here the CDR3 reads CASSPRTGKFYGYTF. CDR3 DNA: TGTGCCAGCAGCCCTCGGACAGGGAAGTTTTATGGCTACACCTTC.

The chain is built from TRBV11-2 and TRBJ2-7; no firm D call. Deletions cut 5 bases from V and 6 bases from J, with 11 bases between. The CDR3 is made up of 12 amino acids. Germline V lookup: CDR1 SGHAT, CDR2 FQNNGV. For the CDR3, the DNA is TGTGCCAGCAGCATCTCAGACCTCGAGCAGTACTTC. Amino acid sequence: CASSISDLEQYF.

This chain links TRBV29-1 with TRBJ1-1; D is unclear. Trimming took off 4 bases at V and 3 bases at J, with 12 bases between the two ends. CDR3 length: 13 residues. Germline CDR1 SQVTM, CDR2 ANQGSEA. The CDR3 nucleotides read TGCAGCGTTGTACCGGGGTGGGACACTGAAGCTTTCTTT. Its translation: CSVVPGWDTEAFF.

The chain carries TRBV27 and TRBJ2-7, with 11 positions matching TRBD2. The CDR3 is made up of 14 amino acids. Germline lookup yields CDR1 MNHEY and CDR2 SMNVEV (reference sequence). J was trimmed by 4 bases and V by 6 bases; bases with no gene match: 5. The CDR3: CASRPGLAGYEQYF. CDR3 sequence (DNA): TGTGCCAGCAGGCCCGGACTAGCGGGTTACGAGCAGTACTTC.

The CDR3 loop reads CSVTGTRTFF. DNA of the CDR3: TGCAGCGTCACCGGGACCCGAACTTTCTTT. The genes are TRBV29-1 and TRBJ1-1, with D possibly matching TRBD1 (5 bases). V dropped 6 bases and J dropped 12 bases, with 14 bases sitting between them. The germline gives CDR1 SQVTM, CDR2 ANQGSEA. The CDR3 consists of 10 residues.

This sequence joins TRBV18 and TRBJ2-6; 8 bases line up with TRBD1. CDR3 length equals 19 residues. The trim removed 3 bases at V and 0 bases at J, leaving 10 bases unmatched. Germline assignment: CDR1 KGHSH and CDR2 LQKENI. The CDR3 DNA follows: TGTGCCAGCTCACCTCAGACCCCGGGACAGGTCTCTGGGGCCAACGTCCTGACTTTC. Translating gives CASSPQTPGQVSGANVLTF.

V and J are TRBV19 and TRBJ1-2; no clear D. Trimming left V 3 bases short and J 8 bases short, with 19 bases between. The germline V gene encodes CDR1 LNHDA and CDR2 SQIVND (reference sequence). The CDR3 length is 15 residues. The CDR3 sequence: CASSISNPARLGYTF. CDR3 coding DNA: TGTGCCAGTAGTATTTCAAATCCAGCAAGATTAGGCTACACCTTC.